Listed here are 7 T cell receptor beta chains from one sample, sequenced in a study of CD8 T cells in Susac syndrome. The RNA, roughly 0.45 to 1 ug, was put through reverse transcription using random hexamers. TCRdb reanalysed the immunoSEQ multiplex PCR reads using MiXCR and keeps one entry per CDR3 protein. The sample includes about 300,000 distinct CDR3 sequences, 92% of them seen just once. Material: CD4+ T cells from PBMCs. These receptors all come from a human donor with multiple sclerosis.

The CDR3: CASSTQPKSTDTQYF. In DNA form, the CDR3 reads TGTGCCAGCAGCACGCAACCCAAGAGCACAGATACGCAGTATTTT. This chain connects TRBV9 to TRBJ2-3, with D uncertain. Per germline, CDR1 SGDLS and CDR2 YYNGEE. The CDR3 has 15 residues. V was pared by 4 bases and J by 0 bases, with 12 bases between.

The gene calls are TRBV12-5 and TRBJ1-6; no reliable D call. The CDR3 runs to 13 residues. Deletions cut 6 bases from V and 7 bases from J, with 10 bases between. Germline V gene data show CDR1 as LGHNT and CDR2 as FRNRAP. CDR3 residues: CASGHATNSPLHF. CDR3 in DNA: TGTGCTAGTGGCCACGCCACAAATTCACCCCTCCACTTT.

The genes are TRBV19 and TRBJ1-5; 9 bases align to TRBD1. The CDR3 extends over 14 amino acids. CDR1 and CDR2 (germline): LNHDA, SQIVND (reference sequence). Unmatched junction bases numbered 4, after V lost 5 bases and J lost 5 bases. The CDR3 DNA reads TGTGCCAGTAGTTCCGGGACAGGGTATCAGCCCCAGCATTTT. Its protein is CASSSGTGYQPQHF.

This clonotype has only one observation. The chain combines TRBV7-9 with TRBJ2-7; D ambiguous. Germline V gene sequence: CDR1 SEHNR, CDR2 FQNEAQ (reference sequence). Trimming removed 1 base at V and 3 bases at J, with 4 bases between. The length of the CDR3 is 12 residues. The CDR3 loop is CASSLVLYEQYF. CDR3 DNA: TGTGCCAGCAGCTTAGTTCTCTACGAGCAGTACTTC.

The chain uses TRBV20-1 and TRBJ2-1; 11 nucleotides line up with TRBD2. Germline lookup yields CDR1 DFQATT and CDR2 SNEGSKA (reference sequence). This CDR3 comprises 15 residues. Germline trimming cut 1 base from V and 6 bases from J; bases unmatched to any gene: 5. CDR3 DNA sequence: TGCAGTGCTAGAGCCCTAGCGGGAGGTAGCAATGAGCAGTTCTTC. Amino acid sequence: CSARALAGGSNEQFF.

The genes are TRBV3-1 and TRBJ2-4, with D hard to call. CDR3 length: 15 residues. V lost 2 bases and J lost 7, with 15 bases in between. The germline V gene encodes CDR1 LGHDT and CDR2 YNNKEL (reference sequence). CDR3: CASSQSRDRWNIQYF. CDR3 bases: TGTGCCAGCAGCCAATCCCGCGACCGCTGGAACATTCAGTACTTC.

The chain recombines TRBV6-5 with TRBJ2-2, with 9 bases that match TRBD2. With V trimmed by 11 bases and J by 7 bases, 14 bases remained unmatched. Germline V gives CDR1 MNHEY, CDR2 SVGAGI. The CDR3 runs to 15 residues. The chain's CDR3 is CAAGGAITPSGELFF. In DNA, the CDR3 is TGTGCCGCGGGAGGGGCTATCACCCCCAGCGGGGAGCTGTTTTTT.